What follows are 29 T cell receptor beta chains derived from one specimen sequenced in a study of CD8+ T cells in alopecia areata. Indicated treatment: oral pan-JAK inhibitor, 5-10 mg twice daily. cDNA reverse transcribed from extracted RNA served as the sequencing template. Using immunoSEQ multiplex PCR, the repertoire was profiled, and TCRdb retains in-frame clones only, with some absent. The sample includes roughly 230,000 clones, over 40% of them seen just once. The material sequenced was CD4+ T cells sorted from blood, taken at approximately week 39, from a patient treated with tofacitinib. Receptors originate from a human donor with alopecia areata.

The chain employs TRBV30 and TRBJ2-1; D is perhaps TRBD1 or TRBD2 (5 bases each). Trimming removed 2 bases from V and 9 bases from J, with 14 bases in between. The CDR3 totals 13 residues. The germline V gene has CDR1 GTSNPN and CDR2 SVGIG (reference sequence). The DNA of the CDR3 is TGTGCCTGGAGTACCGGGATGGGGACTGAGCAGTTCTTC. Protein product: CAWSTGMGTEQFF.

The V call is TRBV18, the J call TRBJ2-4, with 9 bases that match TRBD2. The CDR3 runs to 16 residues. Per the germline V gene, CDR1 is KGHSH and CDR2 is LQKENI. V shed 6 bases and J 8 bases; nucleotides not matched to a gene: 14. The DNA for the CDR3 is TGTGCCAGCTCGTCAGACAGTACCTTAGCGGGAGACATTCAGTACTTC. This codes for CASSSDSTLAGDIQYF.

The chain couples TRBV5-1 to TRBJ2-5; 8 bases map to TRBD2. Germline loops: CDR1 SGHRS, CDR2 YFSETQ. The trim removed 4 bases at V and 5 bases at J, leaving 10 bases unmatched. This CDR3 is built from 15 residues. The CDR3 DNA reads TGCGCCAGCAGCCTTAGCGGGACCCGCGGGGAGACCCAGTACTTC. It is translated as CASSLSGTRGETQYF.

The CDR3 DNA sequence: TGTGCCAGCAGGGGACCGACAGTGGAGACCCAGTACTTC. As protein: CASRGPTVETQYF. The chain employs TRBV7-8 and TRBJ2-5; D possibly uses TRBD1 or TRBD2 (5 bases each). CDR1 and CDR2 (germline): SGHVS, FQNEAQ. CDR3 length equals 13 residues. The ends were cut back, 6 bases at V and 5 bases at J, with 13 bases in the middle.

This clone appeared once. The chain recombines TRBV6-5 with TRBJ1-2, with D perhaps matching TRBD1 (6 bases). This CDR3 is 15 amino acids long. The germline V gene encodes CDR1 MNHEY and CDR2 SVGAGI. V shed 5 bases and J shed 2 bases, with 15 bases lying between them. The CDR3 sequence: CASSRGDFGNYGYTF. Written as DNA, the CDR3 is TGTGCCAGCAGTAGGGGGGATTTTGGAAACTATGGCTACACCTTC.

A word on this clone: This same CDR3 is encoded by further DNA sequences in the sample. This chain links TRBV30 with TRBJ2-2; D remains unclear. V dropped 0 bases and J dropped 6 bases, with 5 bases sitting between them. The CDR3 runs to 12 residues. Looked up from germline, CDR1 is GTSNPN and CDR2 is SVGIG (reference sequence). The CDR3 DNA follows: TGTGCCTGGAGTGTGCCCCCCGGGGAGCTGTTTTTT. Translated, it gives CAWSVPPGELFF.

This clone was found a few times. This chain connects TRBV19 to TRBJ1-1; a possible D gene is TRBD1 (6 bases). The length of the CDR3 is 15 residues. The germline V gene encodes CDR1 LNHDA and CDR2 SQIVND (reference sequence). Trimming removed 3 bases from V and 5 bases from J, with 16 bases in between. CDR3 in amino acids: CASSMDSVERTEAFF. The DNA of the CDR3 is TGTGCCAGTAGTATGGACAGTGTCGAGAGAACTGAAGCTTTCTTT.

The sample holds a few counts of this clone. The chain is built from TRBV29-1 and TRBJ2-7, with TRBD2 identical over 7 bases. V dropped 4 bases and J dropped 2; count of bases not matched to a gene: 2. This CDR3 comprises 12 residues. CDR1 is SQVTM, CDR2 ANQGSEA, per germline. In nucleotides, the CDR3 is TGCAGCGTTGCTAGCGGTCCCTACGAGCAGTACTTC. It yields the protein CSVASGPYEQYF.

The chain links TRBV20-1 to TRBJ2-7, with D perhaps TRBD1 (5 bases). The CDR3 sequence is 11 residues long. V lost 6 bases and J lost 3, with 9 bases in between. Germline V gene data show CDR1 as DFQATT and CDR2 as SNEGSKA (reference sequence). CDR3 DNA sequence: TGCAGTGCAGCTAGGGGCTACGAGCAGTACTTC. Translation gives CSAARGYEQYF.

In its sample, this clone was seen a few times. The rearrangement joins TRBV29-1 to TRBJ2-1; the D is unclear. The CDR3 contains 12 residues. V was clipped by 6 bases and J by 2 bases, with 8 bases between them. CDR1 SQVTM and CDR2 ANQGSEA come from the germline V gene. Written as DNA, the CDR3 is TGCAGCGTCCTTGTTGCCTACAATGAGCAGTTCTTC. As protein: CSVLVAYNEQFF.

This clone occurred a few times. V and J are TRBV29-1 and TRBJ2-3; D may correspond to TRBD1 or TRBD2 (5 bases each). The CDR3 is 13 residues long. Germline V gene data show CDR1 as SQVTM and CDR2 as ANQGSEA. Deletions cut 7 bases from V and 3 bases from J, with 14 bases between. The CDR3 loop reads CSGRDPETDTQYF. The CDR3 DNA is TGCAGCGGCCGGGACCCTGAAACAGATACGCAGTATTTT.

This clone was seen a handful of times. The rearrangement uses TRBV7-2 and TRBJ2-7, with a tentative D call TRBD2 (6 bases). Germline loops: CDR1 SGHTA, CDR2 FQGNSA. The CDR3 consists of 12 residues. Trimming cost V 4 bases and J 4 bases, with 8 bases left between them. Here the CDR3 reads CASSSDYYEQYF. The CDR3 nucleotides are TGTGCCAGCAGCTCGGACTATTACGAGCAGTACTTC.

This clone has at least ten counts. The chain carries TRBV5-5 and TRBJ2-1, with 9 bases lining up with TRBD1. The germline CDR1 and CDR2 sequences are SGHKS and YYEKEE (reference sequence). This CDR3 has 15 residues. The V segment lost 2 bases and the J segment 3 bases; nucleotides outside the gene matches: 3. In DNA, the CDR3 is TGTGCCAGCAGCTTTGAGGACAGGGGCTACAATGAGCAGTTCTTC. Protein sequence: CASSFEDRGYNEQFF.

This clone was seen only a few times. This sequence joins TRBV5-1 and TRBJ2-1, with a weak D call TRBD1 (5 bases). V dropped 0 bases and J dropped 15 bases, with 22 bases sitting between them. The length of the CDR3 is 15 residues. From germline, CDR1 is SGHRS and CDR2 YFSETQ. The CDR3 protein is CASSLAPVGRGHPFF. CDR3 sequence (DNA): TGCGCCAGCAGCTTGGCCCCGGTAGGGCGAGGACATCCGTTCTTC.

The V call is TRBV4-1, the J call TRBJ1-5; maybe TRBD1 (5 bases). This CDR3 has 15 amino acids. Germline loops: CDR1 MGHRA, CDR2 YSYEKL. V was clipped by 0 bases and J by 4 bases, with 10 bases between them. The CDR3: CASSQDGGKNQPQHF. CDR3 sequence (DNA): TGCGCCAGCAGCCAAGATGGGGGGAAAAATCAGCCCCAGCATTTT.

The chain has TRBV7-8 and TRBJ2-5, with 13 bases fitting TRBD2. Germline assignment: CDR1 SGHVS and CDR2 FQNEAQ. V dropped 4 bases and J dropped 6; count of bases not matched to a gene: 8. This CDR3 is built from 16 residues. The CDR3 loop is CASSSGLAGVIKTQYF. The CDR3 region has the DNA TGTGCCAGCAGCTCCGGACTAGCGGGAGTGATAAAGACCCAGTACTTC.

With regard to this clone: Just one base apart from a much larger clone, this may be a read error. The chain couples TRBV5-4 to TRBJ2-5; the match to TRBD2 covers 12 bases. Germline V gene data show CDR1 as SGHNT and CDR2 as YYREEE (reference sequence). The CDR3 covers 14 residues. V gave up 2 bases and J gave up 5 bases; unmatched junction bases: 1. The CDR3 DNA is TGTGCCAGCAGCTTAACTAGCGGGAGGGAGACCCAGTACTTC. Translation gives CASSLTSGRETQYF. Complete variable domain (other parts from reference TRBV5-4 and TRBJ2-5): ETGVTQSPTHLIKTRGQQVTLRCSSQSGHNTVSWYQQALGQGPQFIFQYYREEENGRGNFPPRFSGLQFPNYSSELNVNALELDDSALYLCASSLTSGRETQYFGPGTRLLVL.

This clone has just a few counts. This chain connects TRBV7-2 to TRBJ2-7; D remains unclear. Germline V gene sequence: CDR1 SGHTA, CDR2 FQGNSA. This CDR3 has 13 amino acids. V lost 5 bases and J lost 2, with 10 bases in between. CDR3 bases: TGTGCCAGCAGCCCCAGTCGAACCTACGAGCAGTACTTC. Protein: CASSPSRTYEQYF.

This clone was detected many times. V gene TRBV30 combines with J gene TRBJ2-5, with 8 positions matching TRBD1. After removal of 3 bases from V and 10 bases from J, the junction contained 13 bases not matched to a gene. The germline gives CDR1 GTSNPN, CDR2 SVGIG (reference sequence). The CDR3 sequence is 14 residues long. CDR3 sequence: CAWRVGQGREDQYF. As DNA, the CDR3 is TGTGCCTGGAGGGTTGGACAGGGCCGCGAGGACCAGTACTTC.

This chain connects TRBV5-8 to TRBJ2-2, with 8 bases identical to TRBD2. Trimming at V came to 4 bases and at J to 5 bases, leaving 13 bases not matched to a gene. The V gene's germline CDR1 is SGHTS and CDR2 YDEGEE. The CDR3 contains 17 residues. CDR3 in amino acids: CASSPTGQRGKTGELFF. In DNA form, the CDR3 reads TGTGCCAGCAGCCCGACCGGCCAGCGGGGGAAAACCGGGGAGCTGTTTTTT.

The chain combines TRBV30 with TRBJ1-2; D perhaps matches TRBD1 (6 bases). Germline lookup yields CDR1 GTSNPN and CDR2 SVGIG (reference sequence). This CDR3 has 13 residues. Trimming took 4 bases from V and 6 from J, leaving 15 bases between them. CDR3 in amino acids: CAWTVYRADGYTF. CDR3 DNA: TGTGCCTGGACAGTGTACAGGGCGGATGGCTACACCTTC.

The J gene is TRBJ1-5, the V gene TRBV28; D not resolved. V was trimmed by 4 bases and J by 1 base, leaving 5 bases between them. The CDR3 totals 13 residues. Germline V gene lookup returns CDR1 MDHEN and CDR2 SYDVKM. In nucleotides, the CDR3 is TGTGCCAGCAGTTCAAGGAGCAATCAGCCCCAGCATTTT. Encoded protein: CASSSRSNQPQHF. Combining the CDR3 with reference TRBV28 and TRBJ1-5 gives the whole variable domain DVKVTQSSRYLVKRTGEKVFLECVQDMDHENMFWYRQDPGLGLRLIYFSYDVKMKEKGDIPEGYSVSREKKERFSLILESASTNQTSMYLCASSSRSNQPQHFGDGTRLSIL.

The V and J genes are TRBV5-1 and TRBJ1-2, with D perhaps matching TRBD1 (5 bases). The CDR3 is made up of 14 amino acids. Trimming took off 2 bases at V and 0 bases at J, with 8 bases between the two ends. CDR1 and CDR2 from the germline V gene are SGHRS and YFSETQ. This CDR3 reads CASSFGGSNYGYTF. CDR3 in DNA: TGCGCCAGCAGCTTTGGGGGATCTAACTATGGCTACACCTTC.

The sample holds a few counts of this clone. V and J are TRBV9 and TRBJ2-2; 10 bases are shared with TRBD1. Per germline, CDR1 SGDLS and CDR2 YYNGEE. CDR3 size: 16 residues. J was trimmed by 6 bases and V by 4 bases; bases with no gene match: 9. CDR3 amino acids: CASSLGQGGLPGELFF. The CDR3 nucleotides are TGTGCCAGCAGCCTCGGACAGGGGGGTCTCCCCGGGGAGCTGTTTTTT.

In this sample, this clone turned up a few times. CDR3 in DNA: TGTGCCAGCAGCAGCCGACAGGGGTTAGAAGGAGAGACCCAGTACTTC. Encoded protein: CASSSRQGLEGETQYF. This chain uses TRBV14 with TRBJ2-5, with 8 nucleotides matching TRBD1. The trim removed 5 bases at V and 4 bases at J, leaving 12 bases unmatched. Germline values: CDR1 SGHDN, CDR2 FVKESK. CDR3 length: 16 amino acids.

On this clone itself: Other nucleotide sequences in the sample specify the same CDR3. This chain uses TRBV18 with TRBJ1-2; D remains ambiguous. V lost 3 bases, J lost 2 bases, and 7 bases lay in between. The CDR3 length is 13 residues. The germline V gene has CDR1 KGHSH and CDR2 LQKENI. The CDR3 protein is CASSPAGNYGYTF. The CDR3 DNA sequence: TGTGCCAGCTCACCGGCGGGAAACTATGGCTACACCTTC.

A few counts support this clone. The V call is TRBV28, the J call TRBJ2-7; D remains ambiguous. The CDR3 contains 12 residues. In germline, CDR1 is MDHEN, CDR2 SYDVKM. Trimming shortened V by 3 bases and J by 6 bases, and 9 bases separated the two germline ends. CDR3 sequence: CASSFSVSEQYF. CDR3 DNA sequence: TGTGCCAGCAGTTTCTCAGTGTCCGAGCAGTACTTC.

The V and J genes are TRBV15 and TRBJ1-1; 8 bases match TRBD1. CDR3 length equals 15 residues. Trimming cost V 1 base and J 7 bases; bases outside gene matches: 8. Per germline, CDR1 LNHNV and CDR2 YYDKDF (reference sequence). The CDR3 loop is CATSRVIRGQSEAFF. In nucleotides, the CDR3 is TGTGCCACCAGCAGAGTAATCAGGGGGCAGAGTGAAGCTTTCTTT.

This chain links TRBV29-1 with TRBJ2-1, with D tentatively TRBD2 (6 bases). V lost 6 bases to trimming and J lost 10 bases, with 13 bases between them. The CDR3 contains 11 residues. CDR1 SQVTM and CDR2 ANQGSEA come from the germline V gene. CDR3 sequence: CSVLKRGEQFF. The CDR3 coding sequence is TGCAGCGTATTGAAACGGGGGGAGCAGTTCTTC.